This TCR beta chain was found in a study of cytomegalovirus exposure and HLA in healthy donors. Whole-study findings and limits: Published work reported that the classifier diagnosed cytomegalovirus status with high specificity and sensitivity. Among TCR beta chains, those listed as cytomegalovirus-associated numbered more than 150.

Generated by immunoSEQ multiplex PCR, the TCRdb table keeps only in-frame clones and is missing some. Of 35,000 to 50,000 clones in the sample, roughly nine tenths were seen once. There are 13 residues in the CDR3. Germline V gene lookup returns CDR1 SGDLS and CDR2 YYNGEE. V lost 0 bases, J lost 5 bases, and 6 bases lay in between. The donors were part of the validation cohort, which consisted of over a hundred subjects and was separate from the first cohort of roughly 620 subjects. Comments on this clone: Its specificity is unknown.

The chain recombines TRBV9 with TRBJ1-5; no definite D call. Sequencing was done on a sample of PBMCs. The receptor was derived from a young man in good health and CMV-seronegative. CDR3 sequence (DNA): TGTGCCAGCAGCGTAGAAGGAGATCAGCCCCAGCATTTT. It encodes CASSVEGDQPQHF.